The 3 T cell receptor beta chains reported below all come from one sample, sequenced in a study of glioma-infiltrating T cells. The iRepertoire nested amplicon-rescue multiplex PCR amplified TCR alpha and beta CDR3s from RNA. TCRdb ran MiXCR on the multiplex PCR reads and lists one entry per CDR3 protein. The sample shows about 410,000 distinct CDR3 sequences, about 40% of them seen only once. The source material was glioma tissue, nonneoplastic brain tissue, or PBMCs (not recorded which). These receptor sequences come from a human donor with low-grade glioma or glioblastoma, undergoing nonglioma brain surgery, or in good health (not recorded which).

This rearrangement joins TRBV5-6 to TRBJ2-2; either TRBD1 or TRBD2 may fit D (5 bases each). V was cut by 3 bases and J by 8 bases, with 14 bases left in between. Germline-derived CDR1 and CDR2 are SGHDT and YYEEEE. This CDR3 has 14 residues. The CDR3 DNA reads TGTGCCAGCAGCTACCGGGACCTCGTAGGGGAGCTGTTTTTT. Its translation: CASSYRDLVGELFF.

This chain joins TRBV2 and TRBJ2-1; D unresolved. There are 15 residues in the CDR3. The germline V and J ends were trimmed by 2 bases and 1 base, with 9 bases remaining between them. The germline V gene encodes CDR1 SNHLY and CDR2 FYNNEI. The CDR3 reads CASSERLLSYNEQFF. CDR3 sequence (DNA): TGTGCCAGCAGTGAACGCCTATTGTCCTACAATGAGCAGTTCTTC.

This clonotype was observed many times. This chain uses TRBV28 with TRBJ2-7, with TRBD1 matching 10 bases. Trimming cost V 6 bases and J 5 bases; bases outside gene matches: 10. Germline V gene lookup returns CDR1 MDHEN and CDR2 SYDVKM. The CDR3 loop spans 15 amino acids. The CDR3 reads CASRTSSGTGDEQYF. The CDR3 DNA reads as TGTGCCAGCAGAACCTCATCCGGGACAGGGGACGAGCAGTACTTC.